A selection of T cell receptor beta chains follows, all from one sample in a study of cytomegalovirus exposure and HLA in healthy donors. TCRdb's table, derived via immunoSEQ multiplex PCR, lists solely in-frame clones and lacks some. The table lists 100,000 to 150,000 clones, around four fifths of them singletons. Material for sequencing was PBMCs. The receptor set was obtained from a boy aged 5-17 years in good health and CMV-seronegative. Both conserved end residues are part of each CDR3. A D gene is named only where the DNA matches it firmly. Part of the rows lack a size; the others show once, few, many or a class for expanded clones.

size	V	J	D	CDR3	DNA
few	TRBV5-4	TRBJ1-2	-	CASSLRRDYGYTF	TGTGCCAGCAGCTTGCGCCGGGACTATGGCTACACCTTC
-	TRBV7-8	TRBJ2-7	TRBD1	CASSLGQGLSYEQYF	TGTGCCAGCAGCTTAGGACAGGGGCTTTCCTACGAGCAGTACTTC
-	TRBV6-5	TRBJ1-1	TRBD1	CASRRQGARPEAFF	TGTGCCAGCAGGCGCCAGGGGGCGCGTCCTGAAGCTTTCTTT
-	TRBV10-3	TRBJ1-2	-	CAISESLQPPGYTF	TGTGCCATCAGTGAGTCGCTACAGCCACCTGGCTACACCTTC
-	TRBV19	TRBJ1-2	-	CASTRGNSYGYTF	TGTGCCAGTACCCGAGGGAATTCCTATGGCTACACCTTC
-	TRBV11-3	TRBJ2-7	TRBD2	CASKAGESSYEQYF	TGTGCCAGTAAGGCGGGAGAGAGCTCCTACGAGCAGTACTTC
-	TRBV6-5	TRBJ1-1	-	CASSYGGRTNTEAFF	TGTGCCAGCAGTTACGGCGGCAGAACGAACACTGAAGCTTTCTTT
-	TRBV6-6	TRBJ2-7	-	CASTPQGPADSYEQYF	TGTGCCAGCACCCCTCAGGGGCCGGCAGATTCCTACGAGCAGTACTTC
-	TRBV7-2	TRBJ2-2	-	CASSSGVGELFF	TGTGCCAGCAGCTCGGGGGTCGGGGAGCTGTTTTTT
-	TRBV30	TRBJ2-1	TRBD2	CAWSVFGEGIEQFF	TGTGCCTGGAGTGTATTCGGGGAGGGCATTGAGCAGTTCTTC
few	TRBV25-1	TRBJ2-1	TRBD2	CASRGSGSRNEQFF	TGTGCCAGCAGGGGTAGCGGGAGCCGTAATGAGCAGTTCTTC
-	TRBV6-5	TRBJ2-2	TRBD2	CASSGLAGDTGELFF	TGTGCCAGCAGTGGACTAGCGGGAGACACCGGGGAGCTGTTTTTT
-	TRBV7-8	TRBJ2-1	-	CASSLVFEGDEQFF	TGTGCCAGCAGCTTAGTTTTTGAGGGTGATGAGCAGTTCTTC
once	TRBV19	TRBJ2-7	TRBD1	CASSRRTGGSYEQYF	TGTGCCAGTAGCCGGAGGACAGGGGGCTCCTACGAGCAGTACTTC
few	TRBV30	TRBJ2-2	-	CAWSGVRGSGELFF	TGTGCCTGGAGTGGGGTTAGGGGTTCCGGGGAGCTGTTTTTT
-	TRBV6-5	TRBJ1-6	-	CASRPGHYNSPLHF	TGTGCCAGCAGGCCGGGACACTATAATTCACCCCTCCACTTT
few	TRBV5-4	TRBJ1-2	TRBD1	CASSPDRNYGYTF	TGTGCCAGCAGCCCGGACAGGAACTATGGCTACACCTTC
few	TRBV30	TRBJ1-3	-	CAWTSDSGNTIYF	TGTGCCTGGACTTCAGACTCTGGAAACACCATATATTTT
-	TRBV5-1	TRBJ2-3	-	CASSRRYSTDTQYF	TGCGCCAGCAGCAGGAGGTATAGCACAGATACGCAGTATTTT
-	TRBV5-1	TRBJ2-1	TRBD2	CASSLGLGLAGNEQFF	TGCGCCAGCAGCTTGGGCTTAGGACTAGCGGGAAATGAGCAGTTCTTC
-	TRBV19	TRBJ1-4	-	CASSIAYREEKLFF	TGTGCCAGTAGTATAGCGTACAGGGAGGAAAAACTGTTTTTT